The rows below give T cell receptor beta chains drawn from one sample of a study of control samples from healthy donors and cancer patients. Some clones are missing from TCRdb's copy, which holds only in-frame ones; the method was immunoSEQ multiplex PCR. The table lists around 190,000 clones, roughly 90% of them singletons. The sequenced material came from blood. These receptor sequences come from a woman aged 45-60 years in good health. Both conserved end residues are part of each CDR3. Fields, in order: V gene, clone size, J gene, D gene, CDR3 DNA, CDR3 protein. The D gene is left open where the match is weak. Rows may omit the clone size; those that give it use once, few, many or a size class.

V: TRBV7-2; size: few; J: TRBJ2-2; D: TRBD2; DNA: TGTGCCAGCAGCTTATGGACGGGGGGGGCCGGTACCGGGGAGCTGTTTTTT; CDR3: CASSLWTGGAGTGELFF
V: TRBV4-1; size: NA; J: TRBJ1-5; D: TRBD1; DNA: TGCGCCAGCAGCCAAGAAGGCAGGGGGAACAATCAGCCCCAGCATTTT; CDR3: CASSQEGRGNNQPQHF
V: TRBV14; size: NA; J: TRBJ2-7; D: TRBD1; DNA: TGTGCCAGCAGCCAAGTCGGGACAGGGGGGCAGTACTTC; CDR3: CASSQVGTGGQYF
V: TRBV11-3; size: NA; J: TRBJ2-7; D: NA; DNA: TGTGCCAGCAGCTTAGTTGCCAGCTACGAGCAGTACTTC; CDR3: CASSLVASYEQYF
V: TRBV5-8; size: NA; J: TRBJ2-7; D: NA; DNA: TGTGCCAGCAGCTTTACATTCCAACGGGGCTACGAGCAGTACTTC; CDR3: CASSFTFQRGYEQYF
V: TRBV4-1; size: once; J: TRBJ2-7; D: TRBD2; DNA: TGCGCCAGCAGCCAAGAAGCCCAGCGGGGGGACGAGCAGTACTTC; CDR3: CASSQEAQRGDEQYF
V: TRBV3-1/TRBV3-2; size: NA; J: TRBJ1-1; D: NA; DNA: TGTGCCAGCAGCCAAGGGCAGGGGAACACTGAAGCTTTCTTT; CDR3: CASSQGQGNTEAFF
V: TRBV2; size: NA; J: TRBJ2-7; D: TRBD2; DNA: TGTGCCAGCACCCAAACACTAGCGGGCAGCTCCTACGAGCAGTACTTC; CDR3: CASTQTLAGSSYEQYF
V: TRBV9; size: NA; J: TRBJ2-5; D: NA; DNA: TGTGCCAGCAGCATCCTAAGGGCAGGACGGGAGACCCAGTACTTC; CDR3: CASSILRAGRETQYF
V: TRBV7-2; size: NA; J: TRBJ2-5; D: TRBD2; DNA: TGTGCCAGCAGCTTTCAGCGGGGTGTAGGGGAGACCCAGTACTTC; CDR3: CASSFQRGVGETQYF
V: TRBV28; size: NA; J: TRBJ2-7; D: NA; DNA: TGTGCCAGCACCACCCCAGGGAGAAGCTTGTACGAGTTATACTTC; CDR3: CASTTPGRSLYELYF
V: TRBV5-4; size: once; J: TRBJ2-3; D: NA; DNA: TGTGCCAGCAGCCATTTGACTGGTAACCCCACAGATACGCAGTATTTT; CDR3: CASSHLTGNPTDTQYF